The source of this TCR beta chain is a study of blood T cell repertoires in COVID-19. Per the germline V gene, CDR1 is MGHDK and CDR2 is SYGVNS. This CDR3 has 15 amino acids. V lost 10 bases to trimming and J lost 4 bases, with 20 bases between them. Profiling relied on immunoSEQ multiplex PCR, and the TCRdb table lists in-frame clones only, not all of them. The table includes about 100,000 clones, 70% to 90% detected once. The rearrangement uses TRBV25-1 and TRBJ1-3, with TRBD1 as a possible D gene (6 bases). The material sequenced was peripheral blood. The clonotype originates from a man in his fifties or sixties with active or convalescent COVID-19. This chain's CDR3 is CAKHTGKHSGNTIYF. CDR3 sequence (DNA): TGTGCCAAACATACAGGGAAGCACAGCGGAAACACCATATATTTT.